The present entry profiles one T cell receptor (beta chain) with its context. The sample comes from a study of T cell responses to AZD1222 COVID-19 vaccine. Profiling relied on immunoSEQ multiplex PCR, and the TCRdb table lists in-frame clones only, not all of them. This sample has approximately 180,000 clones, with 80% to 90% found just once. The germline CDR1 and CDR2 sequences are MDHEN and SYDVKM. The CDR3 loop spans 15 amino acids. Trimming pared 5 bases from V and 7 bases from J, leaving 20 bases between. The clonotype originates from an adult who received the MenACWY meningococcal vaccine as a control. Sequences were derived from peripheral blood, sampled 28 days after the second dose of the MenACWY control vaccine. The chain joins TRBV28 to TRBJ1-1; a weak D match, TRBD1 (5 bases). The CDR3 region is CASSPPYQGSGEAFF. The CDR3 DNA is TGTGCCAGCAGTCCGCCCTATCAGGGATCTGGTGAAGCTTTCTTT. Supplemented by reference TRBV28 and TRBJ1-1, the full variable domain reads DVKVTQSSRYLVKRTGEKVFLECVQDMDHENMFWYRQDPGLGLRLIYFSYDVKMKEKGDIPEGYSVSREKKERFSLILESASTNQTSMYLCASSPPYQGSGEAFFGQGTRLTVV.